The source of this T cell receptor (beta chain) is a study of T cells after yellow fever vaccination. Study results and limitations: It was the secondary response that reached its peak faster, day 5 versus 15, but it was weaker. A small proportion of clonotypes was detected in both the CD4 and CD8 compartments.

From germline, CDR1 is SGHVS and CDR2 FNYEAQ. The CDR3 has 16 amino acids. The junction had 5 bases not matched to a gene; V was cut back by 2 bases and J by 7 bases. MiXCR, run by TCRdb on the 5' RACE reads, gives a single entry per CDR3 protein. The sample includes approximately 69,000 distinct CDR3 sequences, approximately 5% of them seen just once. This clonotype was counted many times. No antigen is known for it. The sequence was collected from a man between 18 and 35 years old who received the YFV17D yellow fever vaccine. Sequenced material: CD4+ T cells sorted from PBMCs, taken more than 13 days after the first yellow fever vaccination. This chain connects TRBV7-6 to TRBJ2-1; 13 bases line up with TRBD2. The CDR3 coding sequence is TGTGCCAGCAGCTTAATGGGGACTAGCGGGGCGAATGAGCAGTTCTTC. Translation: CASSLMGTSGANEQFF.